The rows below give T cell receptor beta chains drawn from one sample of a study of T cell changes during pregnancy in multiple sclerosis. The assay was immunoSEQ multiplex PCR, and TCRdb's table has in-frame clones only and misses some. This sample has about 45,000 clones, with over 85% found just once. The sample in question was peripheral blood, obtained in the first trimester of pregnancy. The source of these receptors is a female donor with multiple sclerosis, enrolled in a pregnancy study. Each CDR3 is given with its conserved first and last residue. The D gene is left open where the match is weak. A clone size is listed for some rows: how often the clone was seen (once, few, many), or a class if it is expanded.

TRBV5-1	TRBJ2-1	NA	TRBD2	TGCGCCAGCAGCTTAAATAGCGGGGGTTCATACAATGAGCAGTTCTTC	CASSLNSGGSYNEQFF
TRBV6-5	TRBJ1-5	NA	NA	TGTGCCAGCAGTTCCAGGGAGGATCAGCCCCAGCATTTT	CASSSREDQPQHF
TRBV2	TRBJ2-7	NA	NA	TGTGCCAGCAGTTCTACAGGGTTAAACGAGCAGTACTTC	CASSSTGLNEQYF
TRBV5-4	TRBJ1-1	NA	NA	TGTGCCAGCAGCTTGGTGTCAGGGGCCACTGAAGCTTTCTTT	CASSLVSGATEAFF
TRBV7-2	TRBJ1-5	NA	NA	TGTGCCAGCAGCCCAAACTCAGGGTCGGGCCAGCCCCAGCATTTT	CASSPNSGSGQPQHF
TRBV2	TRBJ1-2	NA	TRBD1	TGTGCCAGCAGTGCCCAATCCGGGACAGGGTACGGCTACACCTTC	CASSAQSGTGYGYTF
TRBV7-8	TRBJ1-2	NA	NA	TGTGCCAGCAGCTTAGGGGTAGCGGGGGGGTATGGCTACACCTTC	CASSLGVAGGYGYTF
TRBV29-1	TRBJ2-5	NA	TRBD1	TGCAGCGTTGAATGGTGGGACAGGGACCAAGAGACCCAGTACTTC	CSVEWWDRDQETQYF
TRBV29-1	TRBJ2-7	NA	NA	TGCAGCGTCGTCTACAGGACCCCCTACGAGCAGTACTTC	CSVVYRTPYEQYF
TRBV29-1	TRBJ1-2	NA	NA	TGCAGCGTTGATGGGGTTACAGGAGCCTATGGCTACACCTTC	CSVDGVTGAYGYTF
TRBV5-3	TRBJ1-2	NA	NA	TGTGCCAGAAGCTTTGGGGGGGGCGATGGCTACACCTTC	CARSFGGGDGYTF
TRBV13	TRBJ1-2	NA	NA	TGTGCCAGCAGCCTGTGGGGGGGTCACTATGGCTACACCTTC	CASSLWGGHYGYTF
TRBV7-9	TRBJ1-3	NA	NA	TGTGCCAGCAGCTCCTTCGGAGTCCGCCCCATATATTTT	CASSSFGVRPIYF
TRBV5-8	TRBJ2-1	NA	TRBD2	TGTGCCAGCAGAATAGCGGGGGGGTACAATGAGCAGTTCTTC	CASRIAGGYNEQFF
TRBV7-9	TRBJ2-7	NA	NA	TGTGCCAGCAGCCCTAATTCCTACGAGCAGTACTTC	CASSPNSYEQYF
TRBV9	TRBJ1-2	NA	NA	TGTGCCAGCAGCGTAGGGAGGGGCTATGGCTACACCTTC	CASSVGRGYGYTF
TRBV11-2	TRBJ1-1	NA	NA	TGTGCCAGCAGCTTACGGTGGGCCACGGTAACTGAAGCTTTCTTT	CASSLRWATVTEAFF
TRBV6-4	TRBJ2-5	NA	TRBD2	TGTGCCAGCAGTGCCTCGACTAGCGGGGGCCAAGAGACCCAGTACTTC	CASSASTSGGQETQYF
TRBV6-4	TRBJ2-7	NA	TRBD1	TGTGCCAGCAGTGACTCATCCCCACAGGGGCCATCAACCTACGAGCAGTACTTC	CASSDSSPQGPSTYEQYF
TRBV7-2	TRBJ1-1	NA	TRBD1	TGTGCCAGCAGCTCGGACAGGGTCATCCCCGCCGAAGCTTTCTTT	CASSSDRVIPAEAFF
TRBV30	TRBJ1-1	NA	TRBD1	TGTGCCTGTGGGGGACAGGCACTAAACACTGAAGCTTTCTTT	CACGGQALNTEAFF
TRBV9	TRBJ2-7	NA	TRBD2	TGTGCCAGCAGCGTAGATGGCGGGGGGGCCGGTTACGAGCAGTACTTC	CASSVDGGGAGYEQYF
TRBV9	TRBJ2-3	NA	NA	TGTGCCAGCAGCGTAAAGGGGGGCACAGATACGCAGTATTTT	CASSVKGGTDTQYF
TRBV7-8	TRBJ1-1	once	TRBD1	TGTGCCAGCAGCCAGTCCCGGGACAGGATCAGGTCCACTGAAGCTTTCTTT	CASSQSRDRIRSTEAFF
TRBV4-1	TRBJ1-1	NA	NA	TGCGCCAGCAGCCGCACACCCCGGGACACTGAAGCTTTCTTT	CASSRTPRDTEAFF
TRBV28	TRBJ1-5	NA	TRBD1	TGTGCCAGCAGTTGGACAGGGAATCAGCCCCAGCATTTT	CASSWTGNQPQHF
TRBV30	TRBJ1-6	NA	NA	TGTGCCTGGACATTCGATAGTTTTGCTTCACCCCTCCACTTT	CAWTFDSFASPLHF
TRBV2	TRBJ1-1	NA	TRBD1	TGTGCCAGCAGCTACAGGGGCCGCTTAACTGAAGCTTTCTTT	CASSYRGRLTEAFF
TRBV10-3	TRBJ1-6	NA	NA	TGTGCCACCTCCACCACCGACAGGCCCTATAATTCACCCCTCCACTTT	CATSTTDRPYNSPLHF
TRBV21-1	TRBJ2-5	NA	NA	TGTGCCAGCAGCAAAGGCCAACAGGGGATGTGGGAAGAGACCCAGTACTTC	CASSKGQQGMWEETQYF
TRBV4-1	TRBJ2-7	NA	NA	TGCGCCAGCAGCCAAGATCCGGGGTCCCCTCTCGAGCAGTACTTC	CASSQDPGSPLEQYF
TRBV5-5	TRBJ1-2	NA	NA	TGTGCCAGCAGCTTTTACGGGGAGAACTATGGCTACACCTTC	CASSFYGENYGYTF
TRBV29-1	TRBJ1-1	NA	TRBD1	TGCAGCGTCGCCAGGACAGGGGCAACTGAAGCTTTCTTT	CSVARTGATEAFF
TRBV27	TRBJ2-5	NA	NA	TGTGCCAGCAGTTTATCAGGGAGGACCTATTGGGAGACCCAGTACTTC	CASSLSGRTYWETQYF
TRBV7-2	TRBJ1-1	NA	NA	TGTGCCAGCAGCTTAGGCCCCGGTACCACTGAAGCTTTCTTT	CASSLGPGTTEAFF
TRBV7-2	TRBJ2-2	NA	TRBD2	TGTGCCAGCAGCGTGGGACTAGCGGGGGGCCGGGACACCGGGGAGCTGTTTTTT	CASSVGLAGGRDTGELFF
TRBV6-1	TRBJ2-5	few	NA	TGTGCCAGCAGTGAAGGGGAGACTAGTATCTGGTACTTC	CASSEGETSIWYF
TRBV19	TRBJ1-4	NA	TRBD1	TGTGCCAGTAGTAAACCCTCCGGAGGGGACAGGAAAAAACTGTTTTTT	CASSKPSGGDRKKLFF
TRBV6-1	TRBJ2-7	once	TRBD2	TGTGCCAGCACCTTTGGACTAGCAGGCGAGCAGTACTTC	CASTFGLAGEQYF
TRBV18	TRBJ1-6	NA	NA	TGTGCCAGCTCACCAAACCCGGGACTTTCACCCCTCCACTTT	CASSPNPGLSPLHF
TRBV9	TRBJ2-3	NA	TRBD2	TGTGCCAGCAGCGCTTCAGCGGGGGGGCCGGATACGCAGTATTTT	CASSASAGGPDTQYF
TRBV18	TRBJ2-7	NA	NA	TGTGCCAGCTCACCGCCGGGGAACCCCTACGAGCAGTACTTC	CASSPPGNPYEQYF
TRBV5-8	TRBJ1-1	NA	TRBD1	TGTGCCAGCACCCGACAGGGGACCAGGTTTGAGAACACTGAAGCTTTCTTT	CASTRQGTRFENTEAFF
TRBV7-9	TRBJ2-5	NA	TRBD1	TGTGCCAGCAGCTTAGGACAGGGCGAGGAGACCCAGTACTTC	CASSLGQGEETQYF
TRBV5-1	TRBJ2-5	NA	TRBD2	TGCGCCAGCAGCTTCACCTCCGGGACTAGCGTTCCCCAGTACTTC	CASSFTSGTSVPQYF
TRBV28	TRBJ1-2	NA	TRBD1	TGTGCCAGCAGTTTAGACAGGGGGCGCTATGGCTACACCTTC	CASSLDRGRYGYTF
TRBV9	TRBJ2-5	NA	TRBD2	TGTGCCAGCAGCGTAGCTCTGACAGCGGGGGGAGAGACCCAGTACTTC	CASSVALTAGGETQYF
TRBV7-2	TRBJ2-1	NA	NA	TGTGCCAGCAGCTCCTCCGGGTCCATTTACAATGAGCAGTTCTTC	CASSSSGSIYNEQFF
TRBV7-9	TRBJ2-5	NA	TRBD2	TGTGCCAGCAGCTTACTTCGGGGGGTCCAAGAGACCCAGTACTTC	CASSLLRGVQETQYF
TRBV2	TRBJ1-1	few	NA	TGTGCCAGCAGTGAAGCAGGCAGGAAAGCTTTCTTT	CASSEAGRKAFF
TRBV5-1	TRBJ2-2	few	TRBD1	TGCGCCAGCAGCCCAAGGGGTCTGGGACAGGGCGCCGGGGAGCTGTTTTTT	CASSPRGLGQGAGELFF
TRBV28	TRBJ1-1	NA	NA	TGTGCCAGCCCTTCTCGCCGAGGGGGGGCGGACACTGAAGCTTTCTTT	CASPSRRGGADTEAFF
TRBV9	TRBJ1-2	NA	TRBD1	TGTGCCAGCAGCCCCCACTCCGAACAGGGGGGCTACACCTTC	CASSPHSEQGGYTF
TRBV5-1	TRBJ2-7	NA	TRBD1	TGCGCCAGCAGCTCGGGGACAGGGGACTACGAGCAGTACTTC	CASSSGTGDYEQYF
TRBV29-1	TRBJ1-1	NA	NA	TGCAGCGTTGAGGGGAGGGAGACGAACACTGAAGCTTTCTTT	CSVEGRETNTEAFF
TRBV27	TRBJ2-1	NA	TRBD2	TGTGCCAGCAGTACCCAGACTAGCGAAGGCTACAATGAGCAGTTCTTC	CASSTQTSEGYNEQFF
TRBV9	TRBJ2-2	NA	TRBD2	TGTGCCAGCAGCAATAGCGGGGGGGTCGCTGGGGAGCTGTTTTTT	CASSNSGGVAGELFF
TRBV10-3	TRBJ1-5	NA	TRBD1	TGTGCCATCAGCAGGGACAGGGACCAGCCCCAGCATTTT	CAISRDRDQPQHF
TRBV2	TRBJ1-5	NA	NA	TGTGCCAGCAGTGAAGGGGCTTCCAATCAGCCCCAGCATTTT	CASSEGASNQPQHF
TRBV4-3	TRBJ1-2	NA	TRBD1	TGCGCCAGCAGCCCCGGGACAGGGATATATGGCTACACCTTC	CASSPGTGIYGYTF